Each of the 14 T cell receptor beta chains below was sequenced from the same sample in a study of blood T cell repertoires in COVID-19. The table came from immunoSEQ multiplex PCR; TCRdb's copy has only in-frame clones and leaves some out. The sample shows 100,000 or so clones, about 85% of them seen only once. What was sequenced was peripheral blood. The source is a woman between 45 and 65 years old with COVID-19, enrolled during active disease.

The chain is built from TRBV5-1 and TRBJ2-5; TRBD1 might be the D (5 bases). Germline assignment: CDR1 SGHRS and CDR2 YFSETQ. The CDR3 extends over 14 amino acids. V was clipped by 1 base and J by 4 bases, with 11 bases between them. CDR3 sequence reads: CASSLFGQGETQYF. Written as DNA, the CDR3 is TGCGCCAGCAGCTTGTTTGGGCAGGGAGAGACCCAGTACTTC.

The J gene is TRBJ1-2, the V gene TRBV6-5, with TRBD1 matching over 7 bases. V lost 6 bases, J lost 5 bases, and 9 bases stayed unmatched. This CDR3 has 14 residues. Germline loops: CDR1 MNHEY, CDR2 SVGAGI. The CDR3: CASSRDRVGYGYTF. As DNA, the CDR3 is TGTGCCAGCAGCCGTGACAGGGTCGGTTATGGCTACACCTTC.

The chain couples TRBV7-9 to TRBJ1-2; 7 bases are a match to TRBD1. V lost 6 bases and J lost 1; bases outside the gene matches: 11. Looked up from germline, CDR1 is SEHNR and CDR2 is FQNEAQ (reference sequence). The CDR3 spans 16 residues. DNA of the CDR3: TGTGCCAGCAGGCGTGTGGGGGACAGTTTTAACTATGGCTACACCTTC. Translation: CASRRVGDSFNYGYTF.

The V call is TRBV6-5, the J call TRBJ1-1, with 8 bases that match TRBD1. CDR1 and CDR2 (germline): MNHEY, SVGAGI. This CDR3 has 14 residues. The V gene end was trimmed by 7 bases and the J gene end by 1 base; junction bases not matched to a gene: 5. CDR3 in amino acids: CASTRQGTNTEAFF. Here the CDR3 DNA reads TGTGCCAGCACCAGACAGGGGACGAACACTGAAGCTTTCTTT.

As for this clone: One junction end does not reproduce the germline sequence, and a read error may be involved. The rearrangement links TRBV7-3 to TRBJ2-1; D may be TRBD1 (6 bases). Germline CDR1 and CDR2: SGHTA and FQGTGA. The length of the CDR3 is 14 residues. The CDR3 is CASSPGQAYNEQFF. The CDR3 nucleotides read TGTGCCAGCAGCCCGGGACAAGCCTATAATGAGCAGTTCTTC.

CDR3 amino acids: CASSLATSGGLEQYF. The CDR3 region has the DNA TGTGCCAGCAGCTTAGCGACTAGCGGGGGACTAGAGCAGTACTTC. The chain joins TRBV7-9 to TRBJ2-7, with 12 bases matching TRBD2. The V and J ends lost 0 bases and 7 bases, in that order; junction bases with no gene match: 4. The CDR3 consists of 15 residues. Germline-derived CDR1 and CDR2 are SEHNR and FQNEAQ (reference sequence). The complete variable domain, with remaining parts taken from reference TRBV7-9 and TRBJ2-7, reads DTGVSQNPRHKITKRGQNVTFRCDPISEHNRLYWYRQTLGQGPEFLTYFQNEAQLEKSRLLSDRFSAERPKGSFSTLEIQRTEQGDSAMYLCASSLATSGGLEQYFGPGTRLTVT.

J is TRBJ2-7 and V is TRBV5-1; perhaps TRBD2 as D (5 bases). Germline V gene lookup returns CDR1 SGHRS and CDR2 YFSETQ. The CDR3 extends over 14 amino acids. Trimming shortened V by 4 bases and J by 2 bases, and 13 bases separated the two germline ends. The CDR3 loop is CASSPGGGPYEQYF. CDR3 nucleotide sequence: TGCGCCAGCAGCCCCGGCGGAGGACCCTACGAGCAGTACTTC.

The chain carries TRBV23-1 and TRBJ1-5; TRBD1 matches 8 bases. TRBV23-1 is recorded as an ORF, its role being uncertain. With V trimmed by 4 bases and J by 0 bases, 11 bases remained unmatched. The CDR3 sequence is 18 residues long. CDR3 coding DNA: TGCGCCAGCAGTCGATCTGGGGGACAGGTTTATAGCAATCAGCCCCAGCATTTT. This sequence encodes CASSRSGGQVYSNQPQHF.

The chain combines TRBV15 with TRBJ2-1, with D tentatively TRBD2 (6 bases). Germline V gene sequence: CDR1 LNHNV, CDR2 YYDKDF (reference sequence). Trimming removed 6 bases from V and 6 bases from J, with 15 bases in between. The CDR3 is made up of 14 amino acids. CDR3 loop: CATRGTEGVNEQFF. The DNA for the CDR3 is TGTGCCACCAGGGGGACGGAGGGAGTCAATGAGCAGTTCTTC.

This rearrangement joins TRBV28 to TRBJ1-1; D gene unclear. Germline V gene data show CDR1 as MDHEN and CDR2 as SYDVKM. Trimming shortened V by 3 bases and J by 0 bases, and 11 bases separated the two germline ends. This CDR3 contains 15 residues. CDR3 residues: CASSFSPNMNTEAFF. As DNA, the CDR3 is TGTGCCAGCAGTTTTAGCCCGAACATGAACACTGAAGCTTTCTTT.

V and J are TRBV19 and TRBJ1-1; D is perhaps TRBD1 (5 bases). The CDR3 is 12 residues long. Germline V lookup: CDR1 LNHDA, CDR2 SQIVND (reference sequence). Trimming pared 9 bases from V and 1 base from J, leaving 9 bases between. CDR3 sequence: CASGHQNTEAFF. The CDR3 nucleotides read TGTGCCAGCGGACACCAGAACACTGAAGCTTTCTTT.

J is TRBJ1-4 and V is TRBV5-1; D might be TRBD1 (5 bases). V lost 4 bases to trimming and J lost 3 bases, with 13 bases between them. CDR3 size: 15 residues. Germline CDR1 and CDR2: SGHRS and YFSETQ. CDR3 sequence (DNA): TGCGCCAGCAGCCCGGGGGGGATGGCTAATGAAAAACTGTTTTTT. Protein sequence: CASSPGGMANEKLFF.

This clone came up once. The genes are TRBV7-2 and TRBJ2-7; tentatively, D is TRBD1 (6 bases). The CDR3 has 17 residues. The V gene's germline CDR1 is SGHTA and CDR2 FQGNSA. V was trimmed by 5 bases and J by 0 bases, leaving 20 bases between them. For the CDR3, the DNA is TGTGCCAGCAGCCTGAAGACGGGGACAACCTCCTCCTACGAGCAGTACTTC. It translates to CASSLKTGTTSSYEQYF.

This clone appeared once. The V and J genes are TRBV5-1 and TRBJ2-1; 11 nucleotides align to TRBD2. Germline V gene lookup returns CDR1 SGHRS and CDR2 YFSETQ. This CDR3 is 15 amino acids long. With 1 base clipped from V and 3 bases from J, the junction kept 0 bases outside the gene matches. The DNA of the CDR3 is TGCGCCAGCAGCTTGACTAGCGGGGGCTACAATGAGCAGTTCTTC. The encoded protein is CASSLTSGGYNEQFF.